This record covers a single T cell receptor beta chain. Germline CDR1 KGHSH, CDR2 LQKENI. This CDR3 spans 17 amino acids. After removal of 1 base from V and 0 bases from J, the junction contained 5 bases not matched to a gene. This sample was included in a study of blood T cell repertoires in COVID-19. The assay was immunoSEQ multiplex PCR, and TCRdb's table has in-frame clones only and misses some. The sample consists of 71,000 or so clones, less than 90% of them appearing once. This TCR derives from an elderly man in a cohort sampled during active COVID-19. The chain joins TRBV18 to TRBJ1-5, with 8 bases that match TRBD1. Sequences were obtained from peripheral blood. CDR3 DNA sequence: TGTGCCAGCTCACCACAACAGGGGGATCGTAGCAATCAGCCCCAGCATTTT. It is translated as CASSPQQGDRSNQPQHF.